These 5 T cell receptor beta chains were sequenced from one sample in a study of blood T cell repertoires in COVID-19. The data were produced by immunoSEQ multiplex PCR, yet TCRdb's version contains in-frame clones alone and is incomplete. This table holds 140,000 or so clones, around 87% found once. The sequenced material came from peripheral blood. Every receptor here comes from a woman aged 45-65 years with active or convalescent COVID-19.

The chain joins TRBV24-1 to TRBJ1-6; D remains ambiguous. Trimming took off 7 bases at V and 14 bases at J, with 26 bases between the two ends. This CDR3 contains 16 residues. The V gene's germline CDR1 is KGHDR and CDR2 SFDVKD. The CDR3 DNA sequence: TGTGCCACCAGGGGAATGGGGAGCCTCTTCCTCGAGGCCCTCCACTTT. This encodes CATRGMGSLFLEALHF.

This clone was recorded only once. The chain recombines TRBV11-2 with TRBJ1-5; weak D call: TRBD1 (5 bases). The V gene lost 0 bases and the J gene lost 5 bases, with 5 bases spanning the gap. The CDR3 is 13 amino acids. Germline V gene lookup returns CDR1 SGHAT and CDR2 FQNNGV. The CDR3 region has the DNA TGTGCCAGCAGCTTAGACAGGGATCAGCCCCAGCATTTT. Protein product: CASSLDRDQPQHF.

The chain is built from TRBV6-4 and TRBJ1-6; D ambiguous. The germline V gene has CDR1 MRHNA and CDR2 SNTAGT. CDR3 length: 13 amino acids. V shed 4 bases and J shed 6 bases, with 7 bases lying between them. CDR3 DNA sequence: TGTGCCAGCAGTGCCGTCTTTAATTCACCCCTCCACTTT. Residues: CASSAVFNSPLHF.

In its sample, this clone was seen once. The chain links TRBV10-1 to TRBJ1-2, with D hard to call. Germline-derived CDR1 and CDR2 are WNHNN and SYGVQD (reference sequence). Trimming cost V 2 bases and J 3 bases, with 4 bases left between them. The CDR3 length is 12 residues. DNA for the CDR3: TGCGCCAGCAGTGAGGAGCACTATGGCTACACCTTC. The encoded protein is CASSEEHYGYTF.

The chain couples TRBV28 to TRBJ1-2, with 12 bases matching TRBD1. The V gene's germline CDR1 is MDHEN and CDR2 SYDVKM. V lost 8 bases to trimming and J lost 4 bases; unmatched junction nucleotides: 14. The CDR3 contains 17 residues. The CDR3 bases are TGTGCCAGCTATGTCCCGGGACAGGGGGCGGGCGGCTATGGCTACACCTTC. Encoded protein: CASYVPGQGAGGYGYTF.